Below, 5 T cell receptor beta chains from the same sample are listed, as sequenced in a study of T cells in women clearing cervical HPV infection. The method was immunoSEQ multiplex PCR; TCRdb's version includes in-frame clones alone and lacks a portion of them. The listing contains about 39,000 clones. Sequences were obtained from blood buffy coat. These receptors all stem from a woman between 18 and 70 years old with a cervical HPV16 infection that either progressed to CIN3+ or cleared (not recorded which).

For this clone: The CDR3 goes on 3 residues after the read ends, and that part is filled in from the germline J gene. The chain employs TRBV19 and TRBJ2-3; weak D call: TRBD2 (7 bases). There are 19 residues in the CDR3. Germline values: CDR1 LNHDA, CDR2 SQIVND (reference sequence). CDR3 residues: CASSNRGGGGVYSNQPQYF. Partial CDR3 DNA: TGTGCCAGTAGCAACCGTGGGGGCGGGGGCGTTTATAGCAATCAGCCG.

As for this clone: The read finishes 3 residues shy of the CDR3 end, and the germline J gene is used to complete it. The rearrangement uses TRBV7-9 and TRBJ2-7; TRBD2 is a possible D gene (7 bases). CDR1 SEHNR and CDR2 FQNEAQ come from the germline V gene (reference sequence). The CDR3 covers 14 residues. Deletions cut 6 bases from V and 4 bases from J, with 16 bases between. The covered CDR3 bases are TGTGCCAGCAGTCCGGGGGGCTCGGGTTACGAG. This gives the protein CASSPGGSGYE. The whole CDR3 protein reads CASSPGGSGYEQYF.

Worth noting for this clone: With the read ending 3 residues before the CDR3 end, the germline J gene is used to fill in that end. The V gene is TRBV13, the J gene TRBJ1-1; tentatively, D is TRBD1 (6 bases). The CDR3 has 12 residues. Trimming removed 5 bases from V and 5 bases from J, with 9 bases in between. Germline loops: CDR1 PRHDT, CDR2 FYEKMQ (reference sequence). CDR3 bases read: TGTGCCAGCAGCGCACAGGGTACTGAA. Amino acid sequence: CASSAQGTE. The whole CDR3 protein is CASSAQGTEAFF.

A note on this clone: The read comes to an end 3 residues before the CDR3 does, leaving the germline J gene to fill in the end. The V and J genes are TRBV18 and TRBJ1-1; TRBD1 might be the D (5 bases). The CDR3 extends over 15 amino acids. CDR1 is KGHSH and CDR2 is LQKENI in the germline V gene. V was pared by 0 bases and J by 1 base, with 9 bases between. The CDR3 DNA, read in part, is TGTGCCAGCTCACCACCTTCCAGGGAGAACACTGAA. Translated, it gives CASSPPSRENTE. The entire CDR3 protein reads CASSPPSRENTEAFF.

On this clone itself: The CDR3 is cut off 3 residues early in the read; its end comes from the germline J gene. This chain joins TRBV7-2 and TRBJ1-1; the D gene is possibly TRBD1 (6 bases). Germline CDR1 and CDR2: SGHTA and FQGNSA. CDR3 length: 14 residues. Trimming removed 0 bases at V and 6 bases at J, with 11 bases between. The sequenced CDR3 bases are TGTGCCAGCAGCTTAGCAGGGGGATGGGCTGAA. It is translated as CASSLAGGWAE. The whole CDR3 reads CASSLAGGWAEAFF.